This passage covers 10 T cell receptor beta chains from one sample sequenced in a study of tumor-infiltrating lymphocytes in glioblastoma multiforme. TCRB libraries came from RNA via three nested multiplex PCR rounds. TCRdb passed the multiplex PCR reads through MiXCR, listing each CDR3 protein once. The top ten hold about 18% of the sample, which has approximately 20,000 distinct CDR3 sequences, 65% to 80% seen once. The sample consisted of peripheral blood. Source of these receptors: a male donor with glioblastoma.

The rearrangement joins TRBV11-2 to TRBJ2-3; a possible D gene is TRBD2 (6 bases). The CDR3 runs 15 residues. CDR1 and CDR2 (germline): SGHAT, FQNNGV. Trimming removed 3 bases from V and 9 bases from J, with 19 bases in between. The CDR3 spells CASSFVGGTLGTQYF. In DNA form, the CDR3 reads TGTGCCAGCAGCTTCGTCGGGGGTACACTAGGGACGCAGTATTTT.

In its sample, this clonotype is medium-sized. The V call is TRBV29-1, the J call TRBJ1-5; D perhaps matches TRBD1 (5 bases). With 3 bases removed from V and 5 bases from J, the gap between germline ends came to 11 bases. The CDR3 is 13 residues long. CDR1 and CDR2 (germline): SQVTM, ANQGSEA. CDR3 in amino acids: CSVEVSRDQPQHF. CDR3 in DNA: TGCAGCGTTGAGGTCTCCAGGGATCAGCCCCAGCATTTT.

As DNA, the CDR3 is TGTGCCAGCAGCTCACTGGTGGACAGTAGCCAGCATTTT. Translation: CASSSLVDSSQHF. The V gene is TRBV11-2, the J gene TRBJ1-5; D possibly corresponds to TRBD1 (6 bases). The CDR3 has 13 amino acids. The germline V gene has CDR1 SGHAT and CDR2 FQNNGV. V lost 4 bases to trimming and J lost 12 bases, with 16 bases between them.

Turning to this clonotype: This is likely a read error, given that the CDR3 carries no conserved phenylalanine or tryptophan at its end. The V and J genes are TRBV10-3 and TRBJ1-3, with D unresolved. Germline V gives CDR1 ENHRY, CDR2 SYGVKD. This CDR3 is 11 amino acids long. Trimming took off 7 bases at V and 2 bases at J, with 3 bases between the two ends. This CDR3 reads CAITPGNTIYL. CDR3 DNA: TGTGCCATCACACCTGGAAACACCATATATCTT.

In nucleotides, the CDR3 is TGTGCCACCAGTGAAGGTCTAGTAGCGGGAGATGAGCAGTTCTTC. It translates to CATSEGLVAGDEQFF. This chain joins TRBV24-1 and TRBJ2-1; the match to TRBD2 covers 9 bases. The CDR3 length is 15 residues. The V gene end was trimmed by 4 bases and the J gene end by 8 bases; junction bases not matched to a gene: 8. Germline CDR1 KGHDR, CDR2 SFDVKD.

This clonotype was seen repeatedly, ten times or more. The chain carries TRBV29-1 and TRBJ2-3; 12 bases line up with TRBD2. With V trimmed by 7 bases and J by 3 bases, 8 bases remained unmatched. The CDR3 runs to 15 residues. CDR1 is SQVTM, CDR2 ANQGSEA, per germline. The CDR3 region is CSAGRLAGETDTQYF. The CDR3 DNA is TGCAGCGCTGGAAGACTAGCGGGAGAAACAGATACGCAGTATTTT.

The rearrangement links TRBV20-1 to TRBJ2-2, with D perhaps TRBD1 (6 bases). The CDR3 totals 14 residues. Germline V gene sequence: CDR1 DFQATT, CDR2 SNEGSKA (reference sequence). Trimming pared 2 bases from V and 1 base from J, leaving 8 bases between. The CDR3 DNA reads as TGCAGTGCTAGATTCAGGGGGAACACCGGGGAGCTGTTTTTT. Protein product: CSARFRGNTGELFF.

In its sample, this clonotype was seen once. At one end, the junction sequence differs from germline, possibly due to a read error. The chain has TRBV14 and TRBJ1-2; D is undetermined. This CDR3 contains 14 residues. Per the germline V gene, CDR1 is SGHDN and CDR2 is FVKESK. CDR3 region: CARSPTQDYYGYTF. CDR3 DNA: TGTGCCAGGAGCCCGACCCAGGATTACTATGGATACACCTTC.

The chain links TRBV7-8 to TRBJ2-1; D is possibly TRBD2 (5 bases). CDR3 length: 16 residues. Deletions cut 2 bases from V and 4 bases from J, with 15 bases between. Germline V CDR1 and CDR2: SGHVS, FQNEAQ. CDR3 sequence: CASSLRPSRGYNEQFF. Written as DNA, the CDR3 is TGTGCCAGCAGCTTAAGGCCCAGCCGGGGTTACAATGAGCAGTTCTTC.

V usage is TRBV11-2 and J usage is TRBJ1-1, with unresolved D. Germline CDR1 SGHAT, CDR2 FQNNGV. The CDR3 has 13 residues. CDR3 in DNA: TGTGTTAGCAGCTTAAGTGGAGTTGATCAGGCTTTCTTT. Translation: CVSSLSGVDQAFF.